This entry lists 14 T cell receptor beta chains sequenced from one sample in a study of OX40 agonist ivuxolimab in advanced cancers. The table came from immunoSEQ multiplex PCR; TCRdb's copy has only in-frame clones and leaves some out. The repertoire holds roughly 80,000 clones, with around nine tenths as singletons. The sequenced sample was CD4+ or CD8+ T cells sorted from blood, obtained in a trial of the OX40 agonist ivuxolimab. These receptors were obtained from an adult with an advanced solid tumor such as melanoma, head and neck, liver or kidney cancer.

The chain joins TRBV27 to TRBJ2-3; D unclear. This CDR3 spans 15 amino acids. Germline CDR1 and CDR2: MNHEY and SMNVEV (reference sequence). Trimming removed 5 bases at V and 2 bases at J, with 14 bases between. CDR3 nucleotides: TGTGCCAGCAGTCATCGTCCAGACAACACAGATACGCAGTATTTT. This sequence encodes CASSHRPDNTDTQYF.

The chain recombines TRBV7-8 with TRBJ1-1; TRBD1 matches at 10 bases. V trimming: 4 bases; J trimming: 5 bases; junction bases outside the gene matches: 22. Germline V gives CDR1 SGHVS, CDR2 FQNEAQ. The CDR3 is 20 residues long. The CDR3 DNA is TGTGCCAGCAGCTCCCTAACCCAATCAAGACAGGGGGCTAGGGGGACTGAAGCTTTCTTT. Its translation: CASSSLTQSRQGARGTEAFF. Filled out from reference TRBV7-8 and TRBJ1-1, the complete variable domain reads GAGVSQSPRYKVAKRGQDVALRCDPISGHVSLFWYQQALGQGPEFLTYFQNEAQLDKSGLPSDRFFAERPEGSVSTLKIQRTQQEDSAVYLCASSSLTQSRQGARGTEAFFGQGTRLTVV.

This CDR3 reads CASSSVLGNQPQHF. The CDR3 region has the DNA TGTGCCAGCAGCTCTGTTTTGGGCAATCAGCCCCAGCATTTT. The rearrangement links TRBV5-6 to TRBJ1-5, with D unclear. CDR3 size: 14 residues. Germline CDR1 and CDR2: SGHDT and YYEEEE. Trimming shortened V by 3 bases and J by 2 bases, and 9 bases separated the two germline ends.

The rearrangement links TRBV7-2 to TRBJ2-2; 7 nucleotides align to TRBD2. With 7 bases clipped from V and 5 bases from J, the junction kept 10 bases outside the gene matches. The CDR3 consists of 15 residues. Germline values: CDR1 SGHTA, CDR2 FQGNSA. The CDR3 reads CASNPWLAGTGELFF. The CDR3 coding sequence is TGTGCCAGCAACCCCTGGTTAGCGGGTACCGGGGAGCTGTTTTTT. Supplemented by reference TRBV7-2 and TRBJ2-2, the full variable domain reads GAGVSQSPSNKVTEKGKDVELRCDPISGHTALYWYRQSLGQGLEFLIYFQGNSAPDKSGLPSDRFSAERTGGSVSTLTIQRTQQEDSAVYLCASNPWLAGTGELFFGEGSRLTVL.

The CDR3 nucleotides are TGTGCCAGCAGTTATAACGGACAGGGGCCCTACGAGCAGTACTTC. This gives the protein CASSYNGQGPYEQYF. The chain combines TRBV5-5 with TRBJ2-7; 9 bases map to TRBD1. V was pared by 5 bases and J by 2 bases, with 8 bases of the junction left unmatched. The CDR3 is made up of 15 amino acids. Per germline, CDR1 SGHKS and CDR2 YYEKEE (reference sequence).

This rearrangement joins TRBV11-3 to TRBJ2-1; D perhaps matches TRBD1 (6 bases). The CDR3 contains 15 residues. Germline CDR1 is SGHNT and CDR2 is YENEEA. V was clipped by 5 bases and J by 8 bases, with 19 bases between them. Here the CDR3 DNA reads TGTGCCAGCAGCCAGCCAAAAACAGGGACCCATGAGCAGTTCTTC. It yields the protein CASSQPKTGTHEQFF.

This clone was detected only once. The chain combines TRBV2 with TRBJ1-1, with D hard to call. The CDR3 extends over 13 amino acids. CDR1 and CDR2 (germline): SNHLY, FYNNEI. Trimming cost V 5 bases and J 8 bases, with 15 bases left between them. The CDR3 DNA sequence: TGTGCCAGCAGTTGGCCGGGGAGCCAGGAAGCTTTCTTT. Its protein is CASSWPGSQEAFF.

V and J are TRBV25-1 and TRBJ1-2; 12 bases agree with TRBD1. CDR1 and CDR2 (germline): MGHDK, SYGVNS. The ends lost 5 bases at V and 8 bases at J; junction bases unmatched: 12. This CDR3 is 16 amino acids long. The CDR3 DNA sequence: TGTGCCAGCAGTCCTCTCGGGGGACAGGGGGCAAGCGGCTACACCTTC. This sequence encodes CASSPLGGQGASGYTF.

The chain carries TRBV18 and TRBJ1-4; D call uncertain. CDR1 KGHSH and CDR2 LQKENI come from the germline V gene. This CDR3 is built from 14 residues. V lost 2 bases, J lost 3 bases, and 7 bases lay in between. CDR3 amino acids: CASSPGQPNEKLFF. The DNA of the CDR3 is TGTGCCAGCTCACCAGGGCAGCCTAATGAAAAACTGTTTTTT.

This sequence joins TRBV30 and TRBJ1-6; the match to TRBD1 covers 11 bases. Germline lookup yields CDR1 GTSNPN and CDR2 SVGIG (reference sequence). CDR3 length: 18 residues. V gave up 4 bases and J gave up 10 bases; unmatched junction bases: 18. This chain's CDR3 is CAWTRRDRGTISESPLHF. For the CDR3, the DNA is TGTGCCTGGACTCGACGGGACAGGGGGACTATTTCGGAATCACCCCTCCACTTT.

The rearrangement links TRBV19 to TRBJ1-5; no clear D gene. V shed 6 bases and J shed 9 bases, with 12 bases lying between them. Germline-derived CDR1 and CDR2 are LNHDA and SQIVND (reference sequence). The CDR3 covers 12 residues. CDR3 DNA sequence: TGTGCCAGTAGCTCGAATAACTTGCCCCAGCATTTT. It codes for CASSSNNLPQHF.

This clone is a singleton in its sample. The chain recombines TRBV28 with TRBJ2-7; D could derive from TRBD1 or TRBD2 (6 bases each). The ends were cut back, 1 base at V and 2 bases at J, with 9 bases in the middle. The CDR3 has 14 amino acids. The germline V gene has CDR1 MDHEN and CDR2 SYDVKM. The CDR3 DNA follows: TGTGCCAGCAGTTTATCGGGGGCGGCCTACGAGCAGTACTTC. It translates to CASSLSGAAYEQYF. Together with reference TRBV28 and TRBJ2-7, the CDR3 gives the full variable domain: DVKVTQSSRYLVKRTGEKVFLECVQDMDHENMFWYRQDPGLGLRLIYFSYDVKMKEKGDIPEGYSVSREKKERFSLILESASTNQTSMYLCASSLSGAAYEQYFGPGTRLTVT.

J is TRBJ1-1 and V is TRBV5-1; D unclear. The CDR3 spans 17 residues. Germline CDR1 and CDR2: SGHRS and YFSETQ. The V end was cut by 0 bases, the J end by 1 base, with 16 bases between. The CDR3 nucleotides are TGCGCCAGCAGCTTGGAAGGTTTTTACAGCCAGAACACTGAAGCTTTCTTT. It yields the protein CASSLEGFYSQNTEAFF.

The rearrangement uses TRBV6-1 and TRBJ2-1; 11 positions agree with TRBD2. Trimming cost V 7 bases and J 8 bases; bases outside gene matches: 10. The CDR3 is 15 residues long. Germline V gene data show CDR1 as MNHNS and CDR2 as SASEGT. The CDR3 region is CASIRLAGMLDEQFF. In DNA form, the CDR3 reads TGTGCCAGCATTCGACTAGCGGGAATGTTGGATGAGCAGTTCTTC.